These 31 T cell receptor beta chains were sequenced from one sample in a study of blood T cell repertoires in COVID-19 (dated by TCRdb to about 2020). The method behind the library was the immunoSEQ multiplex PCR assay. TCRdb provides this immuneACCESS table in a form limited to in-frame rearrangements. Some clones are lacking; in checked studies, under half of them reflect an unresolved V gene, and why the rest are absent is not known. This sample is represented by under 500,000 clones; roughly 90% of them were singletons. 4% to 4.5% of the sample lies in the top ten. The sample taken for sequencing was peripheral blood. These receptors were obtained from a woman younger than 45 with acute or convalescent COVID-19.

V is TRBV10-3 and J is TRBJ1-6; 8 nucleotides agree with TRBD1. The CDR3 consists of 15 residues. Per the germline V gene, CDR1 is ENHRY and CDR2 is SYGVKD. V dropped 2 bases and J dropped 8; count of bases not matched to a gene: 5. The CDR3 region is CAISEPGGQDSPLHF. The CDR3 DNA reads as TGTGCCATCAGTGAGCCGGGGGGACAGGATTCACCCCTCCACTTT.

V gene TRBV7-2 combines with J gene TRBJ2-1; 7 bases match TRBD2. Per the germline V gene, CDR1 is SGHTA and CDR2 is FQGNSA. CDR3 size: 15 residues. J was trimmed by 3 bases and V by 7 bases; bases with no gene match: 9. The CDR3 region is CASNLPRDYYNEQFF. DNA for the CDR3: TGTGCCAGCAACCTACCACGGGACTACTACAATGAGCAGTTCTTC. Together with reference TRBV7-2 and TRBJ2-1, the CDR3 gives the full variable domain: GAGVSQSPSNKVTEKGKDVELRCDPISGHTALYWYRQSLGQGLEFLIYFQGNSAPDKSGLPSDRFSAERTGGSVSTLTIQRTQQEDSAVYLCASNLPRDYYNEQFFGPGTRLTVL.

V usage is TRBV5-8 and J usage is TRBJ1-2; 9 positions agree with TRBD1. The CDR3 loop spans 15 amino acids. V lost 3 bases to trimming and J lost 8 bases; unmatched junction nucleotides: 11. The germline V gene has CDR1 SGHTS and CDR2 YDEGEE. Written as DNA, the CDR3 is TGTGCCAGCAGCTGGGGGACAGGGCCAGGAGAGGGCTACACCTTC. Translating it yields CASSWGTGPGEGYTF.

V and J are TRBV18 and TRBJ2-3; D might be TRBD1 (6 bases). This CDR3 contains 13 residues. V gave up 4 bases and J gave up 5 bases, with 10 bases separating them. CDR1 is KGHSH and CDR2 is LQKENI in the germline V gene. This CDR3 is CASSQGVIDTQYF. The CDR3 DNA reads TGTGCCAGCTCACAGGGGGTAATAGATACGCAGTATTTT.

This rearrangement joins TRBV6-5 to TRBJ2-1; D unclear. V lost 2 bases, J lost 9 bases, and 11 bases lay in between. The CDR3 contains 13 residues. Per germline, CDR1 MNHEY and CDR2 SVGAGI. CDR3 sequence reads: CASSYNYRTEQFF. The CDR3 DNA reads as TGTGCCAGCAGTTACAACTACCGAACTGAGCAGTTCTTC.

The chain combines TRBV14 with TRBJ2-3, with TRBD1 identical over 11 bases. The CDR3 is 16 amino acids. Germline loops: CDR1 SGHDN, CDR2 FVKESK. After removal of 4 bases from V and 4 bases from J, the junction contained 7 bases not matched to a gene. The CDR3, as DNA: TGTGCCAGCAGCCTCCAAATGGGACAGGGGGCAGATACGCAGTATTTT. It yields the protein CASSLQMGQGADTQYF.

The V gene is TRBV5-1, the J gene TRBJ2-7, with 9 bases identical to TRBD1. V trimming: 4 bases; J trimming: 5 bases; junction bases outside the gene matches: 13. Germline V gene lookup returns CDR1 SGHRS and CDR2 YFSETQ. The CDR3 contains 16 residues. The CDR3 region has the DNA TGCGCCAGCAGCCCGGACGGGACAGGGTTGTTCAACGAGCAGTACTTC. Its protein is CASSPDGTGLFNEQYF.

The chain joins TRBV13 to TRBJ1-5; D call uncertain. Germline lookup yields CDR1 PRHDT and CDR2 FYEKMQ (reference sequence). Trimming removed 5 bases at V and 9 bases at J, with 14 bases between. This CDR3 is 13 amino acids long. DNA of the CDR3: TGTGCCAGCAGCCTCGGGGTGACCCGGCCCCAGCATTTT. Residues: CASSLGVTRPQHF.

This rearrangement joins TRBV3-1 (or the pseudogene TRBV3-2) to TRBJ1-3, with no clear D. The germline V gene encodes CDR1 LGHDT and CDR2 YNNKEL (reference sequence). The V end lost 1 base, the J end lost 0 bases, and 10 bases lay between the germline ends. The CDR3 is made up of 16 amino acids. CDR3 protein: CASSQVSGASGNTIYF. CDR3 sequence (DNA): TGTGCCAGCAGCCAAGTTTCGGGAGCCTCTGGAAACACCATATATTTT.

Of note for this clone: At one of its ends the junction is not consistent with the germline gene, which may arise from a read error. V gene TRBV28 combines with J gene TRBJ1-5, with 7 bases identical to TRBD1. Germline assignment: CDR1 MDHEN and CDR2 SYDVKM. This CDR3 comprises 12 residues. The CDR3: CASSRAYDREYF. CDR3 DNA: TGTGCCAGCAGCCGAGCCTACGACAGGGAATATTTT.

The chain carries TRBV7-9 and TRBJ2-5, with a weak D call TRBD1 (5 bases). This CDR3 is built from 16 residues. Germline V gene lookup returns CDR1 SEHNR and CDR2 FQNEAQ (reference sequence). V lost 2 bases, J lost 2 bases, and 15 bases lay in between. The CDR3 loop reads CASSLTRQRIQETQYF. The CDR3 DNA sequence: TGTGCCAGCAGCTTAACGAGACAGAGGATTCAAGAGACCCAGTACTTC.

A single count supports this clone. The V call is TRBV24-1, the J call TRBJ2-2; D gene ambiguous. This CDR3 spans 16 amino acids. Trimming took 2 bases from V and 4 from J, leaving 13 bases between them. The germline V gene has CDR1 KGHDR and CDR2 SFDVKD. The CDR3 DNA sequence: TGTGCCACCAGTGATTCCAGTGGTGGTCTCACCGGGGAGCTGTTTTTT. Amino acids: CATSDSSGGLTGELFF.

This chain joins TRBV3-1 (or the pseudogene TRBV3-2) and TRBJ2-7; maybe TRBD2 (5 bases). The germline V gene has CDR1 LGHDT and CDR2 YNNKEL (reference sequence). V was pared by 3 bases and J by 10 bases, with 16 bases between. This CDR3 is built from 13 residues. The CDR3 here is CASSHSEPLDQYF. The CDR3 bases are TGTGCCAGCAGCCATTCGGAGCCACTAGACCAGTACTTC.

This sequence joins TRBV11-2 and TRBJ2-3; weak D call: TRBD1 (6 bases). Trimming left V 6 bases short and J 7 bases short, with 14 bases between. The germline V gene has CDR1 SGHAT and CDR2 FQNNGV. This CDR3 is 13 amino acids long. Here the CDR3 DNA reads TGTGCCAGCAGTTCAACAGGGACAAATACGCAGTATTTT. Its translation: CASSSTGTNTQYF.

The chain recombines TRBV11-2 with TRBJ2-2; no firm D call. This CDR3 has 15 amino acids. Germline V gives CDR1 SGHAT, CDR2 FQNNGV. The V and J ends lost 5 bases and 2 bases respectively, with 12 bases between them. DNA for the CDR3: TGTGCCAGCAGCCCTGTGACACTTAACACCGGGGAGCTGTTTTTT. Protein: CASSPVTLNTGELFF.

The genes are TRBV4-2 and TRBJ2-7, with 13 bases matching TRBD2. Germline trimming cut 4 bases from V and 4 bases from J; bases unmatched to any gene: 4. The CDR3 is 15 residues long. CDR1 is LGHNA and CDR2 is YNFKEQ in the germline V gene. The CDR3 DNA sequence: TGTGCCAGCAGCCCCGGGACTAGCGGGGATTACGAGCAGTACTTC. Its protein product is CASSPGTSGDYEQYF.

The V and J genes are TRBV3-1 (or the pseudogene TRBV3-2) and TRBJ2-7; 7 bases are a match to TRBD1. Trimming at V came to 0 bases and at J to 2 bases, leaving 7 bases not matched to a gene. CDR1 is LGHDT, CDR2 YNNKEL, per germline (reference sequence). The CDR3 has 16 residues. The CDR3 sequence is CASSQELGTDTYEQYF. In DNA form, the CDR3 reads TGTGCCAGCAGCCAAGAGCTCGGGACAGACACCTACGAGCAGTACTTC.

The chain is built from TRBV12-5 and TRBJ1-1; D is undetermined. CDR1 and CDR2 (germline): LGHNT, FRNRAP. The CDR3 length is 12 residues. The V end lost 8 bases, the J end lost 6 bases, and 13 bases lay between the germline ends. The CDR3 region is CASSTLRSEAFF. CDR3 nucleotide sequence: TGTGCTAGTTCGACTCTCCGGTCTGAAGCTTTCTTT.

This clone appeared a single time. The rearrangement joins TRBV6-5 to TRBJ2-5; D call uncertain. The ends were cut back, 6 bases at V and 5 bases at J, with 7 bases in the middle. The CDR3 totals 11 residues. Germline CDR1 MNHEY, CDR2 SVGAGI. CDR3 in DNA: TGTGCCAGCAGGGCCTTCGAGACCCAGTACTTC. Protein product: CASRAFETQYF.

The chain couples TRBV4-1 to TRBJ1-1, with 8 positions matching TRBD1. With V trimmed by 4 bases and J by 3 bases, 4 bases remained unmatched. This CDR3 contains 14 residues. CDR1 and CDR2 from the germline V gene are MGHRA and YSYEKL. The CDR3 DNA reads TGCGCCAGCAGCCGGGACAGGACCTACACTGAAGCTTTCTTT. Residues: CASSRDRTYTEAFF.

The chain carries TRBV28 and TRBJ2-1; D is possibly TRBD2 (5 bases). This CDR3 is 13 amino acids long. Trimming shortened V by 2 bases and J by 7 bases, and 9 bases separated the two germline ends. Germline V gene lookup returns CDR1 MDHEN and CDR2 SYDVKM. The CDR3 DNA is TGTGCCAGCAGTTTACCGGGATGGAATGAGCAGTTCTTC. Amino acids: CASSLPGWNEQFF. Together with reference TRBV28 and TRBJ2-1, the CDR3 gives the full variable domain: DVKVTQSSRYLVKRTGEKVFLECVQDMDHENMFWYRQDPGLGLRLIYFSYDVKMKEKGDIPEGYSVSREKKERFSLILESASTNQTSMYLCASSLPGWNEQFFGPGTRLTVL.

The chain is built from TRBV24-1 and TRBJ1-2, with D unclear. The CDR3 runs 12 residues. Germline V gene sequence: CDR1 KGHDR, CDR2 SFDVKD. V lost 8 bases and J 10 bases, leaving 16 bases between the germline ends. In DNA, the CDR3 is TGTGCCACCAAATCAGGTTCGGATCACTACACCTTC. Translated: CATKSGSDHYTF.

The genes are TRBV30 and TRBJ1-6, with 8 bases identical to TRBD1. Trimming removed 3 bases from V and 4 bases from J; junction bases left unmatched: 8. This CDR3 has 16 residues. In germline, CDR1 is GTSNPN, CDR2 SVGIG (reference sequence). The CDR3 DNA follows: TGTGCCTGGAGCAAGACAGGGGCCCAATATAATTCACCCCTCCACTTT. Translating it yields CAWSKTGAQYNSPLHF.

The chain couples TRBV7-2 to TRBJ2-3, with unresolved D. V was cut by 3 bases and J by 0 bases, with 13 bases left in between. This CDR3 has 16 amino acids. The germline V gene encodes CDR1 SGHTA and CDR2 FQGNSA. CDR3: CASSFQVTQSTDTQYF. The CDR3 region has the DNA TGTGCCAGCAGCTTCCAGGTTACCCAAAGCACAGATACGCAGTATTTT. The full variable domain, with the rest looked up from reference TRBV7-2 and TRBJ2-3, is GAGVSQSPSNKVTEKGKDVELRCDPISGHTALYWYRQSLGQGLEFLIYFQGNSAPDKSGLPSDRFSAERTGGSVSTLTIQRTQQEDSAVYLCASSFQVTQSTDTQYFGPGTRLTVL.

The chain uses TRBV7-9 and TRBJ2-5; TRBD1 matches 7 bases. Trimming took 5 bases from V and 2 from J; bases not matched to a gene: 8. CDR3 length: 15 residues. The germline V gene encodes CDR1 SEHNR and CDR2 FQNEAQ (reference sequence). In DNA form, the CDR3 reads TGTGCCAGCAGCCCACGACAGGGTTCACAAGAGACCCAGTACTTC. Protein sequence: CASSPRQGSQETQYF.

The genes are TRBV2 and TRBJ2-7; tentative D call: TRBD1 (5 bases). With 6 bases removed from V and 6 bases from J, the gap between germline ends came to 15 bases. This CDR3 has 13 residues. Germline V CDR1 and CDR2: SNHLY, FYNNEI. The CDR3 protein is CASSALMGREQYF. The CDR3 DNA follows: TGTGCCAGCAGCGCCTTAATGGGGCGCGAGCAGTACTTC.

This clone was seen only once. J is TRBJ2-7 and V is TRBV9; D not resolved. The CDR3 covers 14 residues. Germline V gene data show CDR1 as SGDLS and CDR2 as YYNGEE. The V end lost 0 bases, the J end lost 2 bases, and 9 bases lay between the germline ends. DNA of the CDR3: TGTGCCAGCAGCGTAGATGACACCGCCTACGAGCAGTACTTC. This encodes CASSVDDTAYEQYF.

This chain links TRBV19 with TRBJ2-1; 8 bases match TRBD2. The J segment lost 2 bases and the V segment lost 1 base, leaving 4 bases of the junction unmatched. There are 16 residues in the CDR3. The germline CDR1 and CDR2 sequences are LNHDA and SQIVND (reference sequence). CDR3 DNA sequence: TGTGCCAGTAGTATAGGCGGGGGGCCTACCTACAATGAGCAGTTCTTC. It is translated as CASSIGGGPTYNEQFF. The full variable domain, rest sourced from reference TRBV19 and TRBJ2-1, is DGGITQSPKYLFRKEGQNVTLSCEQNLNHDAMYWYRQDPGQGLRLIYYSQIVNDFQKGDIAEGYSVSREKKESFPLTVTSAQKNPTAFYLCASSIGGGPTYNEQFFGPGTRLTVL.

The gene calls are TRBV30 and TRBJ1-2, with unresolved D. The CDR3 consists of 12 residues. The V gene's germline CDR1 is GTSNPN and CDR2 SVGIG (reference sequence). V was cut by 3 bases and J by 0 bases, with 5 bases left in between. CDR3 sequence (DNA): TGTGCCTGGAGCCAATCTAACTATGGCTACACCTTC. Residues: CAWSQSNYGYTF.

The chain carries TRBV4-2 and TRBJ2-1; D is possibly TRBD1 (6 bases). The CDR3 consists of 13 residues. V was clipped by 1 base and J by 10 bases, with 11 bases between them. Germline V gene data show CDR1 as LGHNA and CDR2 as YNFKEQ. The CDR3 DNA follows: TGTGCCAGCAGCCAAGTTGGGGGCTACGAGCAGTTCTTC. Protein: CASSQVGGYEQFF.

The chain uses TRBV6-1 and TRBJ2-5, with a possible D match to TRBD2 (5 bases). Germline CDR1 reads MNHNS; CDR2 reads SASEGT. The V end lost 2 bases, the J end lost 2 bases, and 9 bases lay between the germline ends. The CDR3 loop spans 14 amino acids. The CDR3 loop is CASSENTGQETQYF. CDR3 bases: TGTGCCAGCAGTGAAAACACGGGGCAAGAGACCCAGTACTTC.